The T cell receptor beta chain described here comes from a study of OX40 agonist ivuxolimab in advanced cancers. Clones were read by immunoSEQ multiplex PCR, and TCRdb kept only the in-frame ones, dropping some. The sample has around 75,000 clones; approximately 78% are singletons. This clone was observed a handful of times. The CDR3 consists of 12 residues. Looked up from germline, CDR1 is MDHEN and CDR2 is SYDVKM. This rearrangement joins TRBV28 to TRBJ2-3; tentatively, D is TRBD2 (5 bases). The clonotype was recovered from an adult with an advanced solid tumor such as melanoma, head and neck, liver or kidney cancer. This specimen consisted of CD4+ or CD8+ T cells sorted from blood, obtained in a trial of the OX40 agonist ivuxolimab. CDR3 nucleotide sequence: TGTGCGTTAGGACTCGACACAGATACGCAGTATTTT. Its protein is CALGLDTDTQYF.